This T cell receptor beta chain was identified in a study of T cell responses to AZD1222 COVID-19 vaccine (TCRdb year 2021). About the study as a whole: AZD1222 recipients whose second dose came at about 4 weeks and those whose second dose came at about 12 weeks were combined into one group, since spike-specific TCR depth and breadth did not differ between the two schedules. Trial participants were enrolled by age into 18-55, 56-69 and 70-plus year subgroups, with approximately 150, 30 and 60 TCR-sequenced participants respectively. A total of 230 to 250 trial participants underwent TCR sequencing, of whom some 210 received two doses of AZD1222 and 26 received two doses of the MenACWY control vaccine. Study-level results and caveats: Conclusions about previously exposed vaccinees are limited because only six or seven AZD1222 recipients were SARS-CoV-2 seropositive at baseline. Vaccine-associated CD4 TCRs spanned the whole spike protein, with dominant responses in regions 160-218 and 743-854. The 56-69-year group was small, and its depth increase did not reach significance, likely because of low power. Most participants were white British and females outnumbered males, and the authors suggested that clonal diversity may have been underestimated. No day 14 peak-response samples were available, so repertoires were characterized only after the peak T cell response. Reportedly, almost half of the unique spike-specific TCRs recognized epitopes lying outside the regions that are mutated in the B.1.351 and B.1.1.7 variants. Spike-specific TCR breadth and depth rose significantly after two AZD1222 doses compared with day 0 and with MenACWY recipients.

Including the terminal cysteine and phenylalanine, the CDR3 comprises 13 residues. The kept DNA is CDR3 alone, 39 bases in frame from the first base. CDR1 MDHEN and CDR2 SYDVKM are derived from the germline V gene. V loses 6 bases at its end and J loses 7 bases; junction bases beyond the gene matches: 3. This specimen's time point label, interpreted: baseline before first vaccination. Vaccinee samples came from UK trials COV001 and COV002, including a single-blind randomized controlled phase 2/3 trial of AZD1222 (ChAdOx1 nCoV-19) in healthy adults. For TCRbeta chain sequencing, PBMC samples were collected from trial participants at day 0 and at day 28 after the second dose. As for this clone: The antigen it recognizes is unknown. The record has no base qualities; no much larger clone is one base away.

The CDR3 regions of human TCRbeta chains were analyzed by immunosequencing. Processing in the source paper ran as follows. TCRs in the repertoires were compared against a reference library of SARS-CoV-2-specific TCRs that had been generated with the MIRA antigen-specificity platform. Breadth meant the fraction of unique TCRs that were SARS-CoV-2-associated, whereas depth meant the fraction of total T cells that were SARS-CoV-2-associated. Each spike-specific TCR was assigned to its reactive spike region and to a CD4 or CD8 class using the MIRA data. Log10-transformed breadth and depth values were compared by one-way ANOVA with Sidak's multiple comparisons tests. TCRdb retrieved this table from immuneACCESS and kept in-frame rearrangements only. Not all clones are present; in checked studies, unresolved V genes account for under half, and no reason is known for the remainder. D and trimming were read from the DNA, whereas the V and J calls and clone size are those reported in that table. The sample includes roughly 50,000 clones, with about 85% observed a single time. Around 4% of the sample belongs to the ten largest clones.

This receptor chain uses TRBV28 and TRBJ1-6, and TRBD1 matches 7 of the central bases. The source is an adult in good health. Sequencing used peripheral blood, obtained on day 0 of AZD1222 vaccination. The CDR3 corresponds to CASRGTDNSPLHF. The DNA is TGTGCCAGCAGAGGGACAGACAATTCACCCCTCCACTTT.